This T cell receptor beta chain comes out of a study of CD8+ T cells in alopecia areata. The authors extracted RNA and reverse transcribed it into cDNA as the sequencing template. Clones were read by immunoSEQ multiplex PCR, and TCRdb kept only the in-frame ones, dropping some. The sample contains roughly 120,000 clones, 55% to 80% of which appear only once. The CDR3 totals 14 residues. Trimming took off 3 bases at V and 3 bases at J, with 12 bases between the two ends. Germline CDR1 reads KGHSH; CDR2 reads LQKENI. Sorting from PBMCs produced CD4+ and CD8+ T cells. General study points: Clonality exceeded that of normal scalp in lesional scalp, most notably in alopecia totalis/universalis.

A few counts support this clone. Its antigen remains unidentified. The rearrangement joins TRBV18 to TRBJ2-7; maybe TRBD2 (5 bases). Sequencing was done on a sample of CD4+ T cells sorted from blood. The TCR originated in a human donor in good health. The CDR3 DNA sequence: TGTGCCAGCTCACCCCCAGGAGGTCGCTACGAGCAGTACTTC. As protein: CASSPPGGRYEQYF. The full variable domain, completed using reference TRBV18 and TRBJ2-7, is NAGVMQNPRHLVRRRGQEARLRCSPMKGHSHVYWYRQLPEEGLKFMVYLQKENIIDESGMPKERFSAEFPKEGPSILRIQQVVRGDSAAYFCASSPPGGRYEQYFGPGTRLTVT.